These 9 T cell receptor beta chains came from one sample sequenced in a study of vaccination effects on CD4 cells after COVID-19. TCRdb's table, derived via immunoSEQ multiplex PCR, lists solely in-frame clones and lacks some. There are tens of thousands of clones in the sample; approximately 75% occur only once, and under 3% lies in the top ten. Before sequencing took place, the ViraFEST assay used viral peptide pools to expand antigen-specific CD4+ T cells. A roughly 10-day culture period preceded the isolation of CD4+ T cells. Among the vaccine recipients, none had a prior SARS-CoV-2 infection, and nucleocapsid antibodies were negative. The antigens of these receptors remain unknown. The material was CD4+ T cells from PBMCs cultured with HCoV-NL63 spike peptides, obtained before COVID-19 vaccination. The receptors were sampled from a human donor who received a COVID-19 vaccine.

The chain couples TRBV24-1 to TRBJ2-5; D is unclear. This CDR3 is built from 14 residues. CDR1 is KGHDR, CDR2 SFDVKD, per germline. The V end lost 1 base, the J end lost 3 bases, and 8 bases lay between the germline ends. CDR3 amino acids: CATSDLASEETQYF. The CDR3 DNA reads TGTGCCACCAGTGATTTAGCCAGCGAAGAGACCCAGTACTTC.

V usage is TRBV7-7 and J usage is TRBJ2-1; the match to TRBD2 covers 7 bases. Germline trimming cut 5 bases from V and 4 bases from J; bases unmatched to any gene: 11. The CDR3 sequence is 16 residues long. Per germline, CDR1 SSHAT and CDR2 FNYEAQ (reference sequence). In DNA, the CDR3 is TGTGCCAGCAGCCCCTCGGGCAGCGGGGCTTACAATGAGCAGTTCTTC. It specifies CASSPSGSGAYNEQFF.

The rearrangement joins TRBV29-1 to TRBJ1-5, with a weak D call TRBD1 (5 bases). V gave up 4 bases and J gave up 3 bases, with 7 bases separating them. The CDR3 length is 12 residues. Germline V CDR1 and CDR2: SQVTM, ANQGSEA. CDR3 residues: CSVGQPNQPQHF. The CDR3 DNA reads TGCAGCGTTGGACAGCCCAATCAGCCCCAGCATTTT.

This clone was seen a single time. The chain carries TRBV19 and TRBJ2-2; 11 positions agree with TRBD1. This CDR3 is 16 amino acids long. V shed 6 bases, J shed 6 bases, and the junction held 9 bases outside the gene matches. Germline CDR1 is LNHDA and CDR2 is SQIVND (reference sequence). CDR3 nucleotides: TGTGCCAGTAGACACCCCGGGACAGGGGGACCCGGGGAGCTGTTTTTT. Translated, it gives CASRHPGTGGPGELFF.

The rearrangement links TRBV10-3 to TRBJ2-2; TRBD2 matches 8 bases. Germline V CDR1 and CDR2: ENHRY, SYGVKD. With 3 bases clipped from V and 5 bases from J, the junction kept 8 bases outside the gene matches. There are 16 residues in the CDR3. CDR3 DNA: TGTGCCATCAGTGATTCCGGGGGGGCCTCTACCGGGGAGCTGTTTTTT. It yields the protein CAISDSGGASTGELFF.

The CDR3 DNA reads as TGCGCCAGCAGCTTAGCCCCCTTTGACGAGCAGTACGTC. The encoded protein is CASSLAPFDEQYV. This rearrangement joins TRBV5-1 to TRBJ2-7; D gene unclear. V was pared by 2 bases and J by 5 bases, with 11 bases between. Germline V gene data show CDR1 as SGHRS and CDR2 as YFSETQ. This CDR3 region has 13 residues.

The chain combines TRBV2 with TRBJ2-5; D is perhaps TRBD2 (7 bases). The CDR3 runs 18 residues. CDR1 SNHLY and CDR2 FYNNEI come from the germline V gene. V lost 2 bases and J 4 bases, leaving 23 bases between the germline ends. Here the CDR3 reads CASSERRGGANRRETQYF. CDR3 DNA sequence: TGTGCCAGCAGTGAACGGAGGGGGGGAGCGAACCGGAGAGAGACCCAGTACTTC. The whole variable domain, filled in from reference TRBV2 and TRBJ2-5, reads EPEVTQTPSHQVTQMGQEVILRCVPISNHLYFYWYRQILGQKVEFLVSFYNNEISEKSEIFDDQFSVERPDGSNFTLKIRSTKLEDSAMYFCASSERRGGANRRETQYFGPGTRLLVL.

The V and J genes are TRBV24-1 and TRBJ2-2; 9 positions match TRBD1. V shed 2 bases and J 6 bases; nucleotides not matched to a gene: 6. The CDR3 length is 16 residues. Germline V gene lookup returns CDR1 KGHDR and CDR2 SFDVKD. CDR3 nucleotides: TGTGCCACCAGTGATTCGGGACAGGGTCTGTCCGGGGAGCTGTTTTTT. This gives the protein CATSDSGQGLSGELFF.

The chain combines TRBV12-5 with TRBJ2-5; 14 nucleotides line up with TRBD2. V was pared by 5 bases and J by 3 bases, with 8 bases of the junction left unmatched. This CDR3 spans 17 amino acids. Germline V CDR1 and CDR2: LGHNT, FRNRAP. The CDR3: CASGKGTSGGQEETQYF. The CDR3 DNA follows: TGTGCTAGTGGTAAAGGGACTAGCGGGGGACAAGAAGAGACCCAGTACTTC.